These T cell receptor beta chains were read from a single sample in a study of shared clonotypes between healthy human individuals. TCRdb's table, derived via immunoSEQ multiplex PCR, lists solely in-frame clones and lacks some. The table has about 1.4 million clones, roughly 97% seen once. The sequenced sample was naive CD4+ T cells sorted from blood. Receptors were obtained from a man between 25 and 39 years old in good health. Both conserved end residues are part of each CDR3. The D gene is left open where the match is weak. Clone size appears in some rows only: once, few, many, or a class for an expanded clone.

d_gene: NA; j_gene: TRBJ2-3; abundance: NA; v_gene: TRBV5-1; CDR3nt: TGCGCCAGCAGCTTGGCCGGGGGTTTTCGGTTTTATTCAGATACGCAGTATTTT; CDR3aa: CASSLAGGFRFYSDTQYF
d_gene: NA; j_gene: TRBJ2-7; abundance: NA; v_gene: TRBV5-7; CDR3nt: TGTGCCAGCAGCTTGGGGAAACTAGGTGGGAGCTCCTACGAGCAGTACTTC; CDR3aa: CASSLGKLGGSSYEQYF
d_gene: NA; j_gene: TRBJ2-2; abundance: NA; v_gene: TRBV21-1; CDR3nt: TGTGCCACCAGCGGGGGTTCCACCGGGGAGCTGTTTTTT; CDR3aa: CATSGGSTGELFF
d_gene: NA; j_gene: TRBJ2-1; abundance: NA; v_gene: TRBV7-2; CDR3nt: TGTGCCAGCAGCTTATCGGGGTTTGGTGAGCAGTTCTTC; CDR3aa: CASSLSGFGEQFF
d_gene: NA; j_gene: TRBJ2-2; abundance: NA; v_gene: TRBV25-1; CDR3nt: TGTGCCAGCAGTGACGGGACACTGTTAGCCGGGGAGCTGTTTTTT; CDR3aa: CASSDGTLLAGELFF
d_gene: TRBD1; j_gene: TRBJ1-2; abundance: NA; v_gene: TRBV6-1; CDR3nt: TGTGCCAGCAGTGAACCGGGACAGGGCGGGTATGGCTACACCTTC; CDR3aa: CASSEPGQGGYGYTF
d_gene: NA; j_gene: TRBJ2-4; abundance: NA; v_gene: TRBV12-2; CDR3nt: TGTGCAAGTCGCTTAGAGTTGGTCGGGGTAGCCAAAAACATTCAGTACTTC; CDR3aa: CASRLELVGVAKNIQYF
d_gene: NA; j_gene: TRBJ1-2; abundance: NA; v_gene: TRBV19; CDR3nt: TGTGCCAGTATCCCCCATCCGGCCTCCTATGGCTACACCTTC; CDR3aa: CASIPHPASYGYTF
d_gene: NA; j_gene: TRBJ2-1; abundance: NA; v_gene: TRBV28; CDR3nt: TGTGCCAGTATTAGTATCAATTACAATGAGCAGTTCTTC; CDR3aa: CASISINYNEQFF
d_gene: TRBD2; j_gene: TRBJ2-3; abundance: NA; v_gene: TRBV10-1; CDR3nt: TGCGCCAGCAGCCCGGGACTAGCGGGAGTATTTGCAGATACGCAGTATTTT; CDR3aa: CASSPGLAGVFADTQYF
d_gene: NA; j_gene: TRBJ2-3; abundance: NA; v_gene: TRBV7-2; CDR3nt: TGTGCCAGCAGCTCACAGGGGATAGGGAGGCCAGATACGCAGTATTTT; CDR3aa: CASSSQGIGRPDTQYF
d_gene: TRBD1; j_gene: TRBJ2-2; abundance: once; v_gene: TRBV5-1; CDR3nt: TGCGCCAGCAGCTTATCGACAGGGGGATCCGGGGAGCTGTTTTTT; CDR3aa: CASSLSTGGSGELFF
d_gene: TRBD2; j_gene: TRBJ2-7; abundance: NA; v_gene: TRBV7-2; CDR3nt: TGTGCCAGCAGCTCCCGGCTTACTAGCGGGAGAGGGTACGAGCAGTACTTC; CDR3aa: CASSSRLTSGRGYEQYF
d_gene: NA; j_gene: TRBJ2-6; abundance: NA; v_gene: TRBV28; CDR3nt: TGTGCCAGCACCCTGACCCGGTCTGGGGCCAACGTCCTGACTTTC; CDR3aa: CASTLTRSGANVLTF
d_gene: NA; j_gene: TRBJ2-5; abundance: NA; v_gene: TRBV2; CDR3nt: TGTGCCAGCAGACAGGTCGCAGAGACCCAGTACTTC; CDR3aa: CASRQVAETQYF
d_gene: NA; j_gene: TRBJ2-1; abundance: NA; v_gene: TRBV28; CDR3nt: TGTGCCAGCACCTTAGGGGCGGTCGCCGACAATGAGCAGTTCTTC; CDR3aa: CASTLGAVADNEQFF
d_gene: NA; j_gene: TRBJ1-5; abundance: NA; v_gene: TRBV29-1; CDR3nt: TGCAGCGTTGGGGGGCAGGGCGATCAGCCCCAGCATTTT; CDR3aa: CSVGGQGDQPQHF
d_gene: TRBD1; j_gene: TRBJ1-1; abundance: NA; v_gene: TRBV5-1; CDR3nt: TGCGCCAGCAGCATAGACAGGGTTACTGAAGCTTTCTTT; CDR3aa: CASSIDRVTEAFF
d_gene: TRBD2; j_gene: TRBJ2-1; abundance: NA; v_gene: TRBV2; CDR3nt: TGTGCCAGCAGCGCGATTTGGACTAGCGGCTCCTACAATGAGCAGTTCTTC; CDR3aa: CASSAIWTSGSYNEQFF
d_gene: NA; j_gene: TRBJ2-7; abundance: NA; v_gene: TRBV18; CDR3nt: TGTGCCAGCTCACCGACGGCCGGGGCCTACGAGCAGTACTTC; CDR3aa: CASSPTAGAYEQYF
d_gene: TRBD1; j_gene: TRBJ1-3; abundance: NA; v_gene: TRBV5-4; CDR3nt: TGTGCCAGCAGCTATCAGGGGGCGTCTGGAAACACCATATATTTT; CDR3aa: CASSYQGASGNTIYF
d_gene: TRBD2; j_gene: TRBJ2-2; abundance: NA; v_gene: TRBV5-6; CDR3nt: TGTGCCAGCAGCTTAAGGCCTCTAGCGGCGAACACCGGGGAGCTGTTTTTT; CDR3aa: CASSLRPLAANTGELFF
d_gene: NA; j_gene: TRBJ2-7; abundance: NA; v_gene: TRBV5-4; CDR3nt: TGTGCCAGCAGCTCCCCGGATGGCCAGCAGTACTTC; CDR3aa: CASSSPDGQQYF
d_gene: NA; j_gene: TRBJ1-5; abundance: NA; v_gene: TRBV18; CDR3nt: TGTGCCAGCTCACCACCGGGGGGCTATCAGCCCCAGCATTTT; CDR3aa: CASSPPGGYQPQHF
d_gene: NA; j_gene: TRBJ2-1; abundance: NA; v_gene: TRBV29-1; CDR3nt: TGCAGCGCAGACACTTACGCCCGGAGCTCCTACAATGAGCAGTTCTTC; CDR3aa: CSADTYARSSYNEQFF
d_gene: TRBD1; j_gene: TRBJ1-2; abundance: NA; v_gene: TRBV15; CDR3nt: TGTGCCACCAGCAGAGATGGGGACAGCTATGGCTACACCTTC; CDR3aa: CATSRDGDSYGYTF
d_gene: NA; j_gene: TRBJ2-2; abundance: NA; v_gene: TRBV7-2; CDR3nt: TGTGCCAGCAGCTCCCCTAAGACAACTAACACCGGGGAGCTGTTTTTT; CDR3aa: CASSSPKTTNTGELFF
d_gene: TRBD2; j_gene: TRBJ2-4; abundance: NA; v_gene: TRBV2; CDR3nt: TGTGCCAGCAGTGATATACTAGCGGGAGGCACCGTAGCCAAAAACATTCAGTACTTC; CDR3aa: CASSDILAGGTVAKNIQYF
d_gene: NA; j_gene: TRBJ2-5; abundance: NA; v_gene: TRBV5-5; CDR3nt: TGTGCCAGCAGCCCCCGGCCTGGGTCAGGGGAGACCCAGTACTTC; CDR3aa: CASSPRPGSGETQYF
d_gene: NA; j_gene: TRBJ1-2; abundance: NA; v_gene: TRBV7-2; CDR3nt: TGTGCCAGCAGCGCGTCCGGGACACAAGACTATGGCTACACCTTC; CDR3aa: CASSASGTQDYGYTF
d_gene: NA; j_gene: TRBJ2-5; abundance: NA; v_gene: TRBV11-2; CDR3nt: TGTGCCAGCAGCTTAAGAAGCCTCCGGTTGGGGACCCAGTACTTC; CDR3aa: CASSLRSLRLGTQYF
d_gene: TRBD2; j_gene: TRBJ2-3; abundance: NA; v_gene: TRBV7-6; CDR3nt: TGTGCCAGCAATCTCGGGACTAGCGGGAACACAGATACGCAGTATTTT; CDR3aa: CASNLGTSGNTDTQYF
d_gene: TRBD2; j_gene: TRBJ2-3; abundance: NA; v_gene: TRBV27; CDR3nt: TGTGCCAGCAGGTGGGGAGGGGATAGCACAGATACGCAGTATTTT; CDR3aa: CASRWGGDSTDTQYF
d_gene: TRBD2; j_gene: TRBJ2-1; abundance: NA; v_gene: TRBV5-6; CDR3nt: TGTGCCAGCAGGCACACTCCACTAGCGGGAGGGAATGAGCAGTTCTTC; CDR3aa: CASRHTPLAGGNEQFF
d_gene: NA; j_gene: TRBJ2-1; abundance: NA; v_gene: TRBV7-3; CDR3nt: TGTGCCAGCAGCCTTCTTGGTTCATATGGGCAGTTCTTC; CDR3aa: CASSLLGSYGQFF
d_gene: NA; j_gene: TRBJ2-1; abundance: NA; v_gene: TRBV2; CDR3nt: TGTGCCAGCAGTGAAGGACCCCCGGTGTCCTACAATGAGCAGTTCTTC; CDR3aa: CASSEGPPVSYNEQFF
d_gene: NA; j_gene: TRBJ2-7; abundance: NA; v_gene: TRBV5-1; CDR3nt: TGCGCCAGCAGCTTGAGGGCAGGGGCAAACTACGAGCAGTACTTC; CDR3aa: CASSLRAGANYEQYF
d_gene: NA; j_gene: TRBJ2-7; abundance: NA; v_gene: TRBV5-4; CDR3nt: TGTGCCAGCAGCTTTAGGAGGGACGGGTCCTACGAGCAGTACTTC; CDR3aa: CASSFRRDGSYEQYF
d_gene: TRBD2; j_gene: TRBJ2-7; abundance: once; v_gene: TRBV18; CDR3nt: TGTGCCAGCTCGCTAGCGGGTTCCGCCTACGAGCAGTACTTC; CDR3aa: CASSLAGSAYEQYF